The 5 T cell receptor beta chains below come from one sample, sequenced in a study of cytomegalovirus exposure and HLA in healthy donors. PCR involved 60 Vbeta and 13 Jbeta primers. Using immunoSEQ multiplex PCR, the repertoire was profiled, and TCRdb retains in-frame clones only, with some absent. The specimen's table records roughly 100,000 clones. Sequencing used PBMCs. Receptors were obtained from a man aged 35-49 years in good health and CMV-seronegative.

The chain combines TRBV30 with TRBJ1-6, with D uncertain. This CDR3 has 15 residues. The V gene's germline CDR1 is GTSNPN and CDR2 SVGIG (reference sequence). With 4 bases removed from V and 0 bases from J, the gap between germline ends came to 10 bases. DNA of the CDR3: TGTGCCTGGAAGAACACCTCCTCCTATAATTCACCCCTCCACTTT. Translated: CAWKNTSSYNSPLHF.

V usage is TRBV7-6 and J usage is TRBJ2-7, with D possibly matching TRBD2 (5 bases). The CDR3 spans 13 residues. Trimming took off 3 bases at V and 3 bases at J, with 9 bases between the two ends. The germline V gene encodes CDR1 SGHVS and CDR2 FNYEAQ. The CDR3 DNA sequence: TGTGCCAGCAGCTTGACCCGGGACTACGAGCAGTACTTC. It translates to CASSLTRDYEQYF.

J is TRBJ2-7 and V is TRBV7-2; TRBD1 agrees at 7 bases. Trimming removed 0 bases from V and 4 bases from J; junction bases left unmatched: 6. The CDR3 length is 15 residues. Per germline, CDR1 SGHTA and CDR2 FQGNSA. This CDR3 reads CASSLASDREYEQYF. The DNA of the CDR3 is TGTGCCAGCAGCTTAGCAAGTGACAGGGAGTACGAGCAGTACTTC.

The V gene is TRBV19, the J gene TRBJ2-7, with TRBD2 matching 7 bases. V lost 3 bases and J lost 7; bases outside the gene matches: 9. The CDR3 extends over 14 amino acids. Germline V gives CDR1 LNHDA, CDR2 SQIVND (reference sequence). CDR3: CASSISGAPREQYF. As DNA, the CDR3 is TGTGCCAGTAGTATCAGCGGGGCCCCTCGGGAGCAGTACTTC.

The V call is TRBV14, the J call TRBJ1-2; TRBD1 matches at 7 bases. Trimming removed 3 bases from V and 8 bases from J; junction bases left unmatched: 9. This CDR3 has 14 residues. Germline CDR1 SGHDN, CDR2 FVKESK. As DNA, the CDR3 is TGTGCCAGCAGCCAGGAGGGGGCCCGCGGGGGCTACACCTTC. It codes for CASSQEGARGGYTF.